Listed here are 31 T cell receptor beta chains from one sample, sequenced in a study of T cells in narcolepsy. Data came from immunoSEQ multiplex PCR; TCRdb stores just in-frame clones and leaves some out. The profile covers about 35,000 clones, with about nine tenths appearing a single time and over 0.65% taken by the ten largest. The sequencing sample was made of CD45RA- memory CD4+ T cells from PBMCs. These receptors all come from a human donor with narcolepsy.

The gene calls are TRBV27 and TRBJ2-7; perhaps TRBD1 as D (6 bases). V was shortened by 5 bases and J by 1 base, with 12 bases between the two germline ends. The CDR3 has 14 residues. The germline CDR1 and CDR2 sequences are MNHEY and SMNVEV (reference sequence). The DNA of the CDR3 is TGTGCCAGCAGTCCAACAGGGCCTTCCTACGAGCAGTACTTC. This gives the protein CASSPTGPSYEQYF.

Only a few counts were recorded for this clone. The V gene is TRBV28, the J gene TRBJ1-1, with D possibly being TRBD1 (6 bases). The CDR3 totals 14 residues. Trimming removed 2 bases from V and 4 bases from J, with 11 bases in between. Germline V gives CDR1 MDHEN, CDR2 SYDVKM. For the CDR3, the DNA is TGTGCCAGCAGTTTAGGGGGGGGGCTCACTGAAGCTTTCTTT. Protein sequence: CASSLGGGLTEAFF.

This clone has more than one count but fewer than ten. The chain combines TRBV7-2 with TRBJ2-7; 9 bases are a match to TRBD1. CDR1 and CDR2 from the germline V gene are SGHTA and FQGNSA. The CDR3 loop spans 15 amino acids. With V trimmed by 5 bases and J by 6 bases, 11 bases remained unmatched. This chain's CDR3 is CASSLRGGTGTEQYF. The DNA of the CDR3 is TGTGCCAGCAGCCTCCGCGGAGGGACAGGGACCGAGCAGTACTTC.

Only a few counts were recorded for this clone. The rearrangement joins TRBV5-1 to TRBJ2-7; 7 bases are shared with TRBD1. Looked up from germline, CDR1 is SGHRS and CDR2 is YFSETQ. V gave up 4 bases and J gave up 6 bases; unmatched junction bases: 13. This CDR3 is built from 15 residues. This chain's CDR3 is CASSENPPQGSEQYF. DNA for the CDR3: TGCGCCAGCAGCGAAAACCCACCACAGGGGTCCGAGCAGTACTTC.

J is TRBJ2-7 and V is TRBV6-7; 7 positions match TRBD1. TRBV6-7 is identified as an open reading frame with a role that is uncertain. The CDR3 is 16 amino acids. With V trimmed by 2 bases and J by 1 base, 8 bases remained unmatched. CDR3 amino acids: CASSYRGQVTSYEQYF. CDR3 coding DNA: TGTGCCAGCAGTTACCGCGGACAGGTCACGTCCTACGAGCAGTACTTC.

The rearrangement links TRBV7-2 to TRBJ1-1; D gene ambiguous. This CDR3 comprises 13 residues. Germline V gene sequence: CDR1 SGHTA, CDR2 FQGNSA. V lost 5 bases and J lost 7, with 14 bases in between. The CDR3 coding sequence is TGTGCCAGCAGCCTAGATTTGGGGAGTGAAGCTTTCTTT. Its translation: CASSLDLGSEAFF.

This clone occurred once. This chain links TRBV7-2 with TRBJ1-1; D is possibly TRBD1 (5 bases). This CDR3 has 15 amino acids. CDR1 is SGHTA and CDR2 is FQGNSA in the germline V gene. V was clipped by 5 bases and J by 2 bases, with 15 bases between them. CDR3 protein: CASSRQQVPNTEAFF. The DNA for the CDR3 is TGTGCCAGCAGCCGCCAACAGGTGCCCAACACTGAAGCTTTCTTT.

The rearrangement joins TRBV28 to TRBJ2-7; 10 bases line up with TRBD1. The V and J ends lost 5 bases and 0 bases, in that order; junction bases with no gene match: 7. Germline V CDR1 and CDR2: MDHEN, SYDVKM. This CDR3 region has 16 residues. CDR3 sequence (DNA): TGTGCCAGCAGTGGGACAGGGGCTTTGAGCTCCTACGAGCAGTACTTC. Residues: CASSGTGALSSYEQYF.

This clone was seen a handful of times. Different DNA sequences within this sample yield the same CDR3. The rearrangement uses TRBV7-2 and TRBJ1-3; D remains unclear. The CDR3 extends over 13 amino acids. The V and J ends lost 2 bases and 4 bases respectively, with 6 bases between them. Germline CDR1 is SGHTA and CDR2 is FQGNSA. CDR3 amino acids: CASSLISGNTIYF. The CDR3 region has the DNA TGTGCCAGCAGCTTAATCTCCGGAAACACCATATATTTT.

About this clone: Other DNA sequences in this sample translate to the same CDR3. This chain connects TRBV5-1 to TRBJ2-7, with D tentatively TRBD1 or TRBD2 (5 bases each). Between the trimmed V and J ends, which lost 4 bases and 0 bases, there was a span of 14 bases. Germline lookup yields CDR1 SGHRS and CDR2 YFSETQ. The CDR3 is 15 amino acids. Here the CDR3 DNA reads TGCGCCAGCAGCGAAGGGACGGGGAGCTCCTACGAGCAGTACTTC. The encoded protein is CASSEGTGSSYEQYF.

J is TRBJ2-7 and V is TRBV2, with 11 bases fitting TRBD2. The CDR3 runs 15 residues. The germline gives CDR1 SNHLY, CDR2 FYNNEI. Trimming took 7 bases from V and 5 from J; bases not matched to a gene: 10. The CDR3 region is CASNLLLAGDNEQYF. The CDR3 region has the DNA TGTGCCAGCAACCTTCTACTAGCGGGAGATAACGAGCAGTACTTC.

The chain carries TRBV28 and TRBJ2-3, with D tentatively TRBD1 (5 bases). Trimming shortened V by 6 bases and J by 6 bases, and 13 bases separated the two germline ends. This CDR3 region has 13 residues. Germline loops: CDR1 MDHEN, CDR2 SYDVKM. DNA of the CDR3: TGTGCCAGCAGCCCACATGGGGCTGATACGCAGTATTTT. This gives the protein CASSPHGADTQYF. The whole variable domain, remainder taken from reference TRBV28 and TRBJ2-3, is DVKVTQSSRYLVKRTGEKVFLECVQDMDHENMFWYRQDPGLGLRLIYFSYDVKMKEKGDIPEGYSVSREKKERFSLILESASTNQTSMYLCASSPHGADTQYFGPGTRLTVL.

The V and J genes are TRBV6-1 and TRBJ1-1, with 7 bases that match TRBD1. This CDR3 region has 10 residues. Germline lookup yields CDR1 MNHNS and CDR2 SASEGT. With V trimmed by 8 bases and J by 10 bases, 4 bases remained unmatched. This CDR3 reads CASRNRGAFF. For the CDR3, the DNA is TGTGCCAGCCGAAACAGGGGAGCTTTCTTT.

The CDR3 coding sequence is TGCGCCAGCAGCTTAATCCCAGGGGACAATGAGCAGTTCTTC. This sequence encodes CASSLIPGDNEQFF. The V and J genes are TRBV5-1 and TRBJ2-1; tentatively, D is TRBD1 (6 bases). CDR3 length: 14 amino acids. V lost 2 bases, J lost 5 bases, and 11 bases lay in between. Germline assignment: CDR1 SGHRS and CDR2 YFSETQ.

The chain is built from TRBV28 and TRBJ1-2; the match to TRBD1 covers 8 bases. CDR3 length: 16 residues. Trimming removed 4 bases from V and 0 bases from J; junction bases left unmatched: 7. Germline values: CDR1 MDHEN, CDR2 SYDVKM. The DNA of the CDR3 is TGTGCCAGCAGTTCCCCGGACAGGGCCGCTAACTATGGCTACACCTTC. It translates to CASSSPDRAANYGYTF.

V and J are TRBV6-1 and TRBJ2-7; 7 nucleotides agree with TRBD2. V shed 6 bases and J 4 bases; nucleotides not matched to a gene: 6. The CDR3 is 13 amino acids. CDR1 and CDR2 from the germline V gene are MNHNS and SASEGT. The CDR3 nucleotides are TGTGCCAGCAGCCTTCTAGCGGCGTACGAGCAGTACTTC. This sequence encodes CASSLLAAYEQYF.

The chain uses TRBV28 and TRBJ2-6; 7 bases match TRBD2. Germline trimming cut 3 bases from V and 2 bases from J; bases unmatched to any gene: 4. Looked up from germline, CDR1 is MDHEN and CDR2 is SYDVKM. This CDR3 has 16 residues. The CDR3 nucleotides read TGTGCCAGCAGTTTCGCGGGAGCAGCTGGGGCCAACGTCCTGACTTTC. Residues: CASSFAGAAGANVLTF.

V gene TRBV5-8 combines with J gene TRBJ2-5; no reliable D call. The DNA matches TRBJ2-7 better at its end, which makes the J call doubtful. CDR1 and CDR2 (germline): SGHTS, YDEGEE. This CDR3 contains 12 residues. The CDR3 loop is CASSPRVGEQYF. In DNA form, the CDR3 reads TGTGCCAGCAGCCCTAGGGTCGGCGAGCAGTACTTC.

This clone was observed once. The gene calls are TRBV7-2 and TRBJ2-3; TRBD2 aligns across 11 bases. Per the germline V gene, CDR1 is SGHTA and CDR2 is FQGNSA. This CDR3 region has 15 residues. V was clipped by 7 bases and J by 0 bases; unmatched bases: 3. CDR3 loop: CASKLAGASTDTQYF. DNA of the CDR3: TGTGCCAGCAAACTAGCGGGGGCTAGCACAGATACGCAGTATTTT.

The sample holds one count of this clone. Here the CDR3 DNA reads TGTGCCAGCAGGGCCCGTTCAATGGGACCACTGGACGAGCAGTACTTC. The encoded protein is CASRARSMGPLDEQYF. V gene TRBV28 combines with J gene TRBJ2-7; either TRBD1 or TRBD2 may supply D (5 bases each). The germline V gene encodes CDR1 MDHEN and CDR2 SYDVKM. The CDR3 has 16 residues. The V gene lost 6 bases and the J gene lost 5 bases, with 23 bases spanning the gap. Based on the CDR3 plus reference TRBV28 and TRBJ2-7, the full variable domain is DVKVTQSSRYLVKRTGEKVFLECVQDMDHENMFWYRQDPGLGLRLIYFSYDVKMKEKGDIPEGYSVSREKKERFSLILESASTNQTSMYLCASRARSMGPLDEQYFGPGTRLTVT.

V is TRBV4-3 and J is TRBJ1-2; 8 bases match TRBD1. The CDR3 loop spans 14 amino acids. Germline V gives CDR1 LGHNA, CDR2 YSLEER. After removal of 3 bases from V and 7 bases from J, the junction contained 7 bases not matched to a gene. The CDR3 loop reads CASSHQGAVGGYTF. As DNA, the CDR3 is TGCGCCAGCAGCCATCAGGGGGCGGTTGGTGGCTACACCTTC.

This clone was recorded a few times. The chain has TRBV9 and TRBJ1-1, with TRBD1 matching 8 bases. Trimming at V came to 3 bases and at J to 7 bases, leaving 11 bases not matched to a gene. This CDR3 has 15 residues. Germline loops: CDR1 SGDLS, CDR2 YYNGEE. CDR3 protein: CASSAQSVQGVEAFF. Here the CDR3 DNA reads TGTGCCAGCAGCGCCCAATCTGTACAGGGGGTTGAAGCTTTCTTT.

Only one count was recorded for this clone. The V gene is TRBV6-1, the J gene TRBJ2-3, with 7 bases lining up with TRBD1. Per the germline V gene, CDR1 is MNHNS and CDR2 is SASEGT. The V gene end was trimmed by 8 bases and the J gene end by 2 bases; junction bases not matched to a gene: 7. The CDR3 totals 14 residues. DNA of the CDR3: TGTGCCAGCTCGACAGGGCATAACACAGATACGCAGTATTTT. It codes for CASSTGHNTDTQYF.

The chain carries TRBV11-1 and TRBJ2-1; 8 nucleotides match TRBD2. After removal of 5 bases from V and 7 bases from J, the junction contained 16 bases not matched to a gene. This CDR3 region has 17 residues. The V gene's germline CDR1 is SGHAT and CDR2 FQDESV (reference sequence). CDR3 nucleotide sequence: TGTGCCAGCAGCCGACTGGGTCGGGGGGGGCCGAGTAATGAGCAGTTCTTC. Translating gives CASSRLGRGGPSNEQFF.

This clone was seen only once. The CDR3 DNA reads as TGTGCCAGCAGCATTAGGGCTTCCGTTGGCACCTACAATGAGCAGTTCTTC. Its protein is CASSIRASVGTYNEQFF. The V gene is TRBV11-2, the J gene TRBJ2-1; D is unresolved. Germline CDR1 and CDR2: SGHAT and FQNNGV. This CDR3 has 17 residues. V was cut by 5 bases and J by 2 bases, with 19 bases left in between.

The J gene is TRBJ1-3, the V gene TRBV6-5; maybe TRBD1 (5 bases). CDR3 length: 16 amino acids. Germline assignment: CDR1 MNHEY and CDR2 SVGAGI. Trimming removed 2 bases at V and 0 bases at J, with 11 bases between. The CDR3 spells CASSYSRGSSGNTIYF. CDR3 coding DNA: TGTGCCAGCAGTTACAGCCGGGGGAGCTCTGGAAACACCATATATTTT.

The rearrangement links TRBV7-7 to TRBJ2-1; D uncertain. The CDR3 spans 14 residues. Trimming removed 2 bases from V and 7 bases from J, with 12 bases in between. Germline-derived CDR1 and CDR2 are SSHAT and FNYEAQ (reference sequence). CDR3 in amino acids: CASSLLPFRNEQFF. CDR3 coding DNA: TGTGCCAGCAGCTTACTACCGTTTAGAAATGAGCAGTTCTTC.

The CDR3 sequence is CASSAEQLNTGELFF. CDR3 nucleotide sequence: TGTGCCAGCAGTGCGGAACAGCTGAACACCGGGGAGCTGTTTTTT. This sequence joins TRBV11-3 and TRBJ2-2; D is uncertain. The CDR3 has 15 residues. Trimming took off 6 bases at V and 1 base at J, with 12 bases between the two ends. Germline values: CDR1 SGHNT, CDR2 YENEEA.

This sequence joins TRBV11-2 and TRBJ2-5; a weak D match, TRBD2 (7 bases). V was trimmed by 0 bases and J by 4 bases, leaving 12 bases between them. The CDR3 is made up of 15 amino acids. In germline, CDR1 is SGHAT, CDR2 FQNNGV. The CDR3 nucleotides read TGTGCCAGCAGCTTAGAAGGGAGGGGGTCAGAGACCCAGTACTTC. Protein sequence: CASSLEGRGSETQYF. Complete variable domain (other parts from reference TRBV11-2 and TRBJ2-5): EAGVAQSPRYKIIEKRQSVAFWCNPISGHATLYWYQQILGQGPKLLIQFQNNGVVDDSQLPKDRFSAERLKGVDSTLKIQPAKLEDSAVYLCASSLEGRGSETQYFGPGTRLLVL.

The chain recombines TRBV6-1 with TRBJ2-5, with D unclear. The germline V gene has CDR1 MNHNS and CDR2 SASEGT. The CDR3 is made up of 14 amino acids. V gave up 0 bases and J gave up 5 bases, with 10 bases separating them. The CDR3 here is CASSEAGLRETQYF. CDR3 in DNA: TGTGCCAGCAGTGAAGCCGGATTGAGGGAGACCCAGTACTTC.

The gene calls are TRBV25-1 and TRBJ2-5, with D possibly TRBD1 on 6 matching bases. The germline gives CDR1 MGHDK, CDR2 SYGVNS. The CDR3 sequence is 15 residues long. The V gene lost 5 bases and the J gene lost 3 bases, with 16 bases spanning the gap. CDR3 sequence: CASSQIGQQKETQYF. In DNA form, the CDR3 reads TGTGCCAGCAGTCAAATAGGACAGCAGAAAGAGACCCAGTACTTC.